These 18 T cell receptor beta chains came from one sample sequenced in a study of T cell responses to AZD1222 COVID-19 vaccine. Libraries were prepared by immunoSEQ multiplex PCR; TCRdb keeps only in-frame clonotypes and omits some of them. The data show more than 85,000 clones, over 80% seen once. The starting material was peripheral blood, obtained on day 0 of AZD1222 vaccination. These receptors all come from an adult in good health.

This chain uses TRBV15 with TRBJ2-1; D gene ambiguous. The germline CDR1 and CDR2 sequences are LNHNV and YYDKDF (reference sequence). This CDR3 is built from 17 residues. V was cut by 1 base and J by 2 bases, with 15 bases left in between. The CDR3 sequence is CATSRVRLKPPYNEQFF. In DNA form, the CDR3 reads TGTGCCACCAGCAGAGTCCGGCTTAAGCCCCCCTACAATGAGCAGTTCTTC.

The chain carries TRBV7-8 and TRBJ1-4, with D uncertain. The CDR3 is made up of 12 amino acids. Per germline, CDR1 SGHVS and CDR2 FQNEAQ. Deletions cut 5 bases from V and 4 bases from J, with 5 bases between. The CDR3 is CASSPNNEKLFF. The CDR3, as DNA: TGTGCCAGCAGCCCGAATAATGAAAAACTGTTTTTT.

The DNA for the CDR3 is TGTGCCAGCAGCCTCCGGGACGGAGGGCGTTGGGCCCTCCACTTT. It codes for CASSLRDGGRWALHF. The chain uses TRBV3-1 (or the pseudogene TRBV3-2) and TRBJ1-6; D is possibly TRBD1 (5 bases). There are 15 residues in the CDR3. Per the germline V gene, CDR1 is LGHDT and CDR2 is YNNKEL (reference sequence). Trimming removed 4 bases from V and 14 bases from J, with 21 bases in between.

This clone was detected ten times or more. J is TRBJ1-2 and V is TRBV27, with D possibly matching TRBD1 (6 bases). Trimming took 0 bases from V and 6 from J, leaving 14 bases between them. CDR1 MNHEY and CDR2 SMNVEV come from the germline V gene (reference sequence). This CDR3 has 15 amino acids. The CDR3 DNA reads as TGTGCCAGCAGTTTATCGGGGGCCCGGGTGCATGGCTACACCTTC. This codes for CASSLSGARVHGYTF.

The chain employs TRBV6-5 and TRBJ1-1, with 10 bases lining up with TRBD1. J was trimmed by 4 bases and V by 2 bases; bases with no gene match: 7. The CDR3 length is 16 residues. Germline V gene sequence: CDR1 MNHEY, CDR2 SVGAGI. CDR3 residues: CASSYRGQGKSTEAFF. As DNA, the CDR3 is TGTGCCAGCAGTTACCGGGGACAGGGGAAGTCCACTGAAGCTTTCTTT.

The V call is TRBV7-2, the J call TRBJ1-1; no firm D call. V dropped 1 base and J dropped 5 bases, with 11 bases sitting between them. CDR1 and CDR2 from the germline V gene are SGHTA and FQGNSA. The length of the CDR3 is 14 residues. The CDR3 loop reads CASSLVVTGTEAFF. In DNA, the CDR3 is TGTGCCAGCAGCTTAGTGGTGACGGGGACTGAAGCTTTCTTT.

On this clone: A read error is likely, as this CDR3 ends without the conserved phenylalanine or tryptophan. The limits of the CDR3 on the DNA are not certain, so only TCRdb's listed CDR3 is given. This chain connects TRBV6-1 to TRBJ1-1. Germline V gene sequence: CDR1 MNHNS, CDR2 SASEGT. A total of 10 residues make up the CDR3, ends included. CDR3 protein: CASSEDRETG.

The V gene is TRBV29-1, the J gene TRBJ1-4; tentative D call: TRBD1 (5 bases). Germline V gives CDR1 SQVTM, CDR2 ANQGSEA. Between the trimmed V and J ends, which lost 1 base and 6 bases, there was a span of 9 bases. This CDR3 has 13 amino acids. The CDR3, as DNA: TGCAGCGTTGAAGGGGGACCCCATGAAAAACTGTTTTTT. Translated, it gives CSVEGGPHEKLFF.

CDR3 DNA sequence: TGTGCCAGCAGTTACGTGCCAATGGGGAACACTGAAGCTTTCTTT. This translates into CASSYVPMGNTEAFF. This chain uses TRBV6-2 or TRBV6-3 with TRBJ1-1; D uncertain. This CDR3 has 15 residues. The V end was cut by 2 bases, the J end by 1 base, with 11 bases between. Germline values: CDR1 MNHEY, CDR2 SVGEGT.

The chain has TRBV4-1 and TRBJ2-4; no definite D call. Per the germline V gene, CDR1 is MGHRA and CDR2 is YSYEKL. The V end was cut by 2 bases, the J end by 1 base, with 9 bases between. This CDR3 contains 15 residues. CDR3 DNA: TGCGCCAGCAGCCAACCACTCTCGGCCAAAAACATTCAGTACTTC. Translation: CASSQPLSAKNIQYF.

The chain links TRBV18 to TRBJ2-7; D gene uncertain. Per germline, CDR1 KGHSH and CDR2 LQKENI. V was pared by 3 bases and J by 0 bases, with 9 bases between. The CDR3 is 14 amino acids. This CDR3 is CASSPRRDSYEQYF. The CDR3 bases are TGTGCCAGCTCACCTCGACGAGACTCCTACGAGCAGTACTTC.

This clone was seen once. Relative to the germline gene, one junction end is altered; a read error may explain this. The J gene is TRBJ2-7, the V gene TRBV7-7; 10 nucleotides line up with TRBD2. Germline lookup yields CDR1 SSHAT and CDR2 FNYEAQ (reference sequence). The CDR3 covers 14 residues. The CDR3 region is CASSPGLAVVEQYF. Written as DNA, the CDR3 is TGTGCTAGCAGCCCCGGACTAGCGGTTGTCGAGCAGTACTTC. Full variable domain (rest looked up from reference TRBV7-7 and TRBJ2-7): GAGVSQSPRYKVTKRGQDVTLRCDPISSHATLYWYQQALGQGPEFLTYFNYEAQPDKSGLPSDRFSAERPEGSISTLTIQRTEQRDSAMYRCASSPGLAVVEQYFGPGTRLTVT.

The rearrangement links TRBV28 to TRBJ1-2; D is ambiguous. This CDR3 region has 12 residues. Germline V gives CDR1 MDHEN, CDR2 SYDVKM. The V gene lost 3 bases and the J gene lost 3 bases, with 5 bases spanning the gap. The CDR3 loop is CASSLSDYGYTF. CDR3 nucleotides: TGTGCCAGCAGTTTGTCAGACTATGGCTACACCTTC.

V gene TRBV18 combines with J gene TRBJ2-7, with D maybe TRBD1 (6 bases). Looked up from germline, CDR1 is KGHSH and CDR2 is LQKENI. The length of the CDR3 is 15 residues. Trimming shortened V by 3 bases and J by 2 bases, and 14 bases separated the two germline ends. Here the CDR3 DNA reads TGTGCCAGCTCACCTTACCGGGACACCCCCTACGAGCAGTACTTC. Translating gives CASSPYRDTPYEQYF. Filled out from reference TRBV18 and TRBJ2-7, the complete variable domain reads NAGVMQNPRHLVRRRGQEARLRCSPMKGHSHVYWYRQLPEEGLKFMVYLQKENIIDESGMPKERFSAEFPKEGPSILRIQQVVRGDSAAYFCASSPYRDTPYEQYFGPGTRLTVT.

The gene calls are TRBV28 and TRBJ2-3, with D perhaps matching TRBD1 (5 bases). Trimming pared 7 bases from V and 6 bases from J, leaving 17 bases between. The CDR3 is 14 residues long. Germline-derived CDR1 and CDR2 are MDHEN and SYDVKM. Here the CDR3 DNA reads TGTGCCAGCATCCGGACCCAGGGTGCGGATACGCAGTATTTT. Translated: CASIRTQGADTQYF.

The chain couples TRBV5-1 to TRBJ1-1; D unresolved. V shed 0 bases and J shed 4 bases, with 10 bases lying between them. Germline V gives CDR1 SGHRS, CDR2 YFSETQ. This CDR3 has 14 residues. CDR3 sequence reads: CASSLDNPSTEAFF. CDR3 in DNA: TGCGCCAGCAGCTTGGACAACCCCAGCACTGAAGCTTTCTTT.

This clone was counted a single time. The chain carries TRBV7-2 and TRBJ1-6; no clear D gene. From germline, CDR1 is SGHTA and CDR2 FQGNSA. This CDR3 has 18 amino acids. V lost 6 bases and J 0 bases, leaving 18 bases between the germline ends. CDR3 protein: CASSERVLLSSYNSPLHF. DNA of the CDR3: TGTGCCAGCAGTGAAAGGGTTCTTCTCAGCTCCTATAATTCACCCCTCCACTTT.

This chain connects TRBV30 to TRBJ2-3; D is perhaps TRBD2 (5 bases). Looked up from germline, CDR1 is GTSNPN and CDR2 is SVGIG (reference sequence). This CDR3 has 12 residues. Trimming pared 6 bases from V and 6 bases from J, leaving 13 bases between. The CDR3 sequence: CACSPTGDTQYF. As DNA, the CDR3 is TGTGCCTGTTCCCCCACGGGGGATACGCAGTATTTT. Full variable domain (outside the CDR3, taken from reference TRBV30 and TRBJ2-3): SQTIHQWPATLVQPVGSPLSLECTVEGTSNPNLYWYRQAAGRGLQLLFYSVGIGQISSEVPQNLSASRPQDRQFILSSKKLLLSDSGFYLCACSPTGDTQYFGPGTRLTVL.